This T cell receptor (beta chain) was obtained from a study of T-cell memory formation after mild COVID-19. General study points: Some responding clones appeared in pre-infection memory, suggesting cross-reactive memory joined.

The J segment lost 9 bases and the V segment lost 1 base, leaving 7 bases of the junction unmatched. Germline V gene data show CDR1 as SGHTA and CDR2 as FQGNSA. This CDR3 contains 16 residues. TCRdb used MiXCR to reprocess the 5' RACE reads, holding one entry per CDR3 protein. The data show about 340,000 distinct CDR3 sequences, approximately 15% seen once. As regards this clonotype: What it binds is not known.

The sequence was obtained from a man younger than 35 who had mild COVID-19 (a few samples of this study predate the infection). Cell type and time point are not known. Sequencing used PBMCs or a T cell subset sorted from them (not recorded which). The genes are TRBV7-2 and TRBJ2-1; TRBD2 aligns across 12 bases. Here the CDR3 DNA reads TGTGCCAGCAGCTTAGGGAGACTAGCGGGGGCGGTTGAGCAGTTCTTC. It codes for CASSLGRLAGAVEQFF. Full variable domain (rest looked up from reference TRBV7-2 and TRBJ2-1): GAGVSQSPSNKVTEKGKDVELRCDPISGHTALYWYRQSLGQGLEFLIYFQGNSAPDKSGLPSDRFSAERTGGSVSTLTIQRTQQEDSAVYLCASSLGRLAGAVEQFFGPGTRLTVL.